These T cell receptor beta chains were read from a single sample in a study of blood T cell repertoires in COVID-19. Clones were sequenced by immunoSEQ multiplex PCR, and TCRdb holds only the in-frame ones, with some missing. Among under 200,000 clones, approximately 86% were seen once, and the ten largest hold 2.5% to 4%. Sequencing used peripheral blood. Every receptor here comes from a man in his 70s with acute or convalescent COVID-19. CDR3s include the opening cysteine and the closing phenylalanine or tryptophan. A D gene is named only where the DNA matches it firmly. Not every row has a clone size; where given, it reads once, few, many or a size class.

NA,NA,TRBV27,TRBJ1-5,CASSSTGSYQPQHF,TGTGCCAGCAGTTCAACAGGGAGCTATCAGCCCCAGCATTTT
NA,NA,TRBV9,TRBJ2-1,CASSPLFMNSYNEQFF,TGTGCCAGCAGCCCACTATTTATGAACTCCTACAATGAGCAGTTCTTC
NA,NA,TRBV7-2,TRBJ1-2,CASSLDRVGGYTF,TGTGCCAGCAGCTTAGACAGGGTGGGCGGCTACACCTTC
few,NA,TRBV5-6,TRBJ2-6,CASSFAAAGANVLTF,TGTGCCAGCAGCTTTGCGGCGGCTGGGGCCAACGTCCTGACTTTC
NA,TRBD2,TRBV28,TRBJ2-1,CASSGLAGGPTSYNEQFF,TGTGCCAGCAGCGGACTAGCGGGAGGCCCCACTTCCTACAATGAGCAGTTCTTC
NA,NA,TRBV7-9,TRBJ1-3,CASSLVSSGNTIYF,TGTGCCAGCAGCTTAGTTAGCTCTGGAAACACCATATATTTT
NA,NA,TRBV9,TRBJ2-7,CASSQTGTFGEQYF,TGTGCCAGCAGTCAGACAGGGACTTTTGGCGAGCAGTACTTC
NA,NA,TRBV2,TRBJ1-5,CASSEQLGQPQHF,TGTGCCAGCAGTGAACAGCTGGGCCAGCCCCAGCATTTT
NA,NA,TRBV30,TRBJ1-4,CAWIPGKLFF,TGTGCCTGGATCCCCGGAAAACTGTTTTTT
NA,TRBD2,TRBV5-1,TRBJ2-1,CASKTSGAYNEQFF,TGCGCCAGCAAGACTAGCGGGGCCTACAATGAGCAGTTCTTC
NA,NA,TRBV21-1,TRBJ2-4,CASSKGKDDQLRGIQYF,TGTGCCAGCAGCAAAGGAAAGGATGACCAATTAAGGGGCATTCAGTACTTC
few,NA,TRBV30,TRBJ1-5,CAWSVQGPQYQPQHF,TGTGCCTGGAGTGTACAGGGCCCTCAATATCAGCCCCAGCATTTT
NA,NA,TRBV7-9,TRBJ1-1,CASGKRVAGVTEAFF,TGTGCCAGCGGCAAGAGGGTGGCAGGGGTTACTGAAGCTTTCTTT
NA,NA,TRBV4-3,TRBJ1-6,CASSQRITIFNSPLHF,TGCGCCAGCAGCCAACGCATCACAATTTTTAATTCACCCCTCCACTTT
NA,TRBD2,TRBV7-9,TRBJ2-1,CASSSGGAFSYNEQFF,TGTGCCAGCAGTAGCGGGGGGGCTTTCTCCTACAATGAGCAGTTCTTC
NA,NA,TRBV7-7,TRBJ2-5,CASSSTTVQETQYF,TGTGCCAGCAGCTCAACGACAGTCCAAGAGACCCAGTACTTC
NA,NA,TRBV28,TRBJ1-4,CASSPAGARNNEKLFF,TGTGCCAGCAGCCCGGCAGGTGCCCGCAACAATGAAAAACTGTTTTTT
NA,NA,TRBV12-3/TRBV12-4,TRBJ2-2,CASSLFLDGELFF,TGTGCCAGCAGTTTATTTCTAGACGGGGAGCTGTTTTTT
NA,NA,TRBV7-8,TRBJ2-3,CASSSMGRLSTDTQYF,TGTGCCAGCAGCTCAATGGGGAGACTGAGCACAGATACGCAGTATTTT
NA,TRBD1,TRBV4-2,TRBJ2-6,CASSQRDRGLSGANVLTF,TGTGCCAGCAGCCAACGGGACAGGGGACTATCTGGGGCCAACGTCCTGACTTTC
NA,NA,TRBV7-3,TRBJ2-3,CASSSLTGASSTDTQYF,TGTGCCAGCAGCTCTCTTACGGGAGCCTCTAGCACAGATACGCAGTATTTT
NA,TRBD1,TRBV10-3,TRBJ1-3,CATRGQTGNTIYF,TGTGCCACCCGGGGACAGACAGGAAACACCATATATTTT
NA,NA,TRBV12-5,TRBJ2-3,CASVTRGGGGTDTQYF,TGTGCTAGTGTCACCCGTGGGGGGGGCGGCACAGATACGCAGTATTTT
NA,NA,TRBV9,TRBJ1-2,CASSERDGDDYGYTF,TGTGCCAGCAGCGAGCGGGACGGGGATGACTATGGCTACACCTTC
NA,NA,TRBV3-1/TRBV3-2,TRBJ1-4,CASSQGRPRELRRDRMGKLFF,TGTGCCAGCAGCCAAGGCAGACCCAGAGAATTAAGGAGAGATAGAATGGGAAAACTGTTTTTT
NA,NA,TRBV27,TRBJ1-2,CASSLRLDYGYTF,TGTGCCAGCAGTTTACGTCTAGACTATGGCTACACCTTC
NA,NA,TRBV29-1,TRBJ1-1,CSALAVNTEAFF,TGCAGCGCCCTGGCCGTGAACACTGAAGCTTTCTTT
NA,NA,TRBV12-3/TRBV12-4,TRBJ2-1,CASSREWNEQFF,TGTGCCAGCAGTCGGGAGTGGAATGAGCAGTTCTTC
NA,NA,TRBV9,TRBJ1-1,CASSVIGQTAEAFF,TGTGCCAGCAGCGTAATTGGACAGACGGCAGAAGCTTTCTTT
NA,NA,TRBV5-1,TRBJ2-3,CASSSIQGTDTQYF,TGCGCCAGCAGTTCGATACAGGGAACAGATACGCAGTATTTT
NA,TRBD1,TRBV10-1,TRBJ2-7,CASSPRTGGPYEQYF,TGCGCCAGCAGTCCCCGGACAGGGGGACCATACGAGCAGTACTTC
NA,TRBD1,TRBV4-3,TRBJ1-3,CASSPNLGPGQGDNTIYF,TGCGCCAGCAGCCCTAACCTCGGACCGGGACAGGGGGATAACACCATATATTTT
NA,TRBD1,TRBV27,TRBJ2-7,CASSPHSGQGAYEQYF,TGTGCCAGCAGTCCCCATTCCGGGCAGGGGGCGTACGAGCAGTACTTC
NA,NA,TRBV27,TRBJ2-1,CASSLYGGLSNEQFF,TGTGCCAGCAGTTTATATGGAGGATTGAGCAATGAGCAGTTCTTC
NA,NA,TRBV28,TRBJ2-3,CASSSLGGYTDTQYF,TGTGCCAGCAGTAGCCTAGGTGGTTACACAGATACGCAGTATTTT
NA,NA,TRBV18,TRBJ2-5,CASSPPVGLESQYF,TGTGCCAGCTCACCACCGGTGGGACTGGAGTCCCAGTACTTC
NA,TRBD1,TRBV5-1,TRBJ1-1,CASSSQGGNTEAFF,TGCGCCAGCAGCTCCCAAGGGGGCAACACTGAAGCTTTCTTT
NA,TRBD1,TRBV5-1,TRBJ1-6,CASSPGQGLGSPLHF,TGCGCCAGCAGCCCCGGACAGGGGCTAGGCTCACCCCTCCACTTT
NA,NA,TRBV20-1,TRBJ2-2,CSATYTGELFF,TGCAGTGCTACCTATACCGGGGAGCTGTTTTTT
NA,NA,TRBV28,TRBJ1-1,CASTFRDMNTEAFF,TGTGCCAGCACGTTCAGGGACATGAACACTGAAGCTTTCTTT
NA,TRBD1,TRBV11-3,TRBJ2-1,CASSRQGAYNEQFF,TGTGCCAGCAGCCGACAGGGGGCCTACAATGAGCAGTTCTTC
NA,NA,TRBV7-2,TRBJ2-1,CASSFAFGEGEQFF,TGTGCCAGCAGCTTCGCTTTCGGGGAAGGAGAGCAGTTCTTC
NA,NA,TRBV6-1,TRBJ2-7,CASSEAIADNSYEQYF,TGTGCCAGCAGTGAAGCTATAGCGGACAATTCCTACGAGCAGTACTTC
NA,NA,TRBV28,TRBJ1-6,CAWSSYNSPLHF,TGTGCCTGGAGCTCCTATAATTCACCCCTCCACTTT
NA,NA,TRBV14,TRBJ2-3,CASSARRQAYGDTQYF,TGTGCCAGCAGCGCCCGGAGGCAGGCATACGGGGATACGCAGTATTTT
NA,TRBD1,TRBV18,TRBJ2-3,CASSSTGISTDTQYF,TGTGCCAGCTCATCGACAGGGATTAGCACAGATACGCAGTATTTT
NA,NA,TRBV3-1/TRBV3-2,TRBJ2-7,CASSQDYRGGEQYF,TGTGCCAGCAGCCAAGATTACAGGGGGGGCGAGCAGTACTTC
NA,NA,TRBV19,TRBJ1-2,CASSIGLSPGTNYGYTF,TGTGCCAGTAGTATTGGTCTCAGCCCGGGAACTAACTATGGCTACACCTTC
NA,TRBD1,TRBV25-1,TRBJ2-7,CATQGANYEQYF,TGTGCCACCCAGGGGGCGAACTACGAGCAGTACTTC
NA,TRBD1,TRBV5-1,TRBJ1-1,CASRTGGSGYTEAFF,TGCGCCAGCAGAACAGGGGGCTCGGGGTACACTGAAGCTTTCTTT
NA,TRBD1,TRBV29-1,TRBJ1-4,CSVGRTGRREKLFF,TGCAGCGTAGGCCGGACAGGGCGGCGGGAAAAACTGTTTTTT
NA,NA,TRBV3-1/TRBV3-2,TRBJ1-4,CASSQDYINEKLFF,TGTGCCAGCAGCCAAGATTACATCAATGAAAAACTGTTTTTT
NA,TRBD2,TRBV5-1,TRBJ2-1,CASSTGTSGANNEQFF,TGCGCCAGCAGCACAGGGACTAGCGGGGCCAACAATGAGCAGTTCTTC
once,NA,TRBV30,TRBJ1-5,CAWSVGLGPYSNQPQHF,TGTGCCTGGAGTGTAGGACTCGGGCCCTATAGCAATCAGCCCCAGCATTTT